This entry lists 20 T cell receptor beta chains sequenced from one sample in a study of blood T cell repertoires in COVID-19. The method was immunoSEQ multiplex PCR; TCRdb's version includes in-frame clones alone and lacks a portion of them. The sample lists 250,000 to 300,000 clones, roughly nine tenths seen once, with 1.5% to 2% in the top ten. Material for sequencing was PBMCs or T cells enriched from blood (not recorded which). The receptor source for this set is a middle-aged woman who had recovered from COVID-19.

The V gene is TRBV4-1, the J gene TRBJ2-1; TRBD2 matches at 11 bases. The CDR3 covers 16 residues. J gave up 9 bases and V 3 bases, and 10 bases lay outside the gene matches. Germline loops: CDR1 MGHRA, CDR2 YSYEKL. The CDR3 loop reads CASSQVTSGGRPEQFF. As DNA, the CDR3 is TGCGCCAGCAGCCAGGTTACTAGCGGGGGACGGCCTGAGCAGTTCTTC.

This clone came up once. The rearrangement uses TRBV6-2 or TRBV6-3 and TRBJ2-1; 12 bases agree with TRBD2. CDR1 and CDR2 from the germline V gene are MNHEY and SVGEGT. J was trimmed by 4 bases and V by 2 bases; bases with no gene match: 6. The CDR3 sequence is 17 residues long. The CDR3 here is CASSYTPSGGEYNEQFF. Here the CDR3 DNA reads TGTGCCAGCAGTTACACTCCTAGCGGGGGGGAGTACAATGAGCAGTTCTTC.

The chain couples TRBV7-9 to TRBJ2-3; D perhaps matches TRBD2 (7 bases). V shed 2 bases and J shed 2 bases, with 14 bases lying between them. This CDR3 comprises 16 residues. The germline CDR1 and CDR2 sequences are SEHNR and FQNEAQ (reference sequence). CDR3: CASSLSTGGHTDTQYF. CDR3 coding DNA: TGTGCCAGCAGCTTATCAACGGGGGGCCACACAGATACGCAGTATTTT. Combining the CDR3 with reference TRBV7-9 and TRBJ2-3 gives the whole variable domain DTGVSQNPRHKITKRGQNVTFRCDPISEHNRLYWYRQTLGQGPEFLTYFQNEAQLEKSRLLSDRFSAERPKGSFSTLEIQRTEQGDSAMYLCASSLSTGGHTDTQYFGPGTRLTVL.

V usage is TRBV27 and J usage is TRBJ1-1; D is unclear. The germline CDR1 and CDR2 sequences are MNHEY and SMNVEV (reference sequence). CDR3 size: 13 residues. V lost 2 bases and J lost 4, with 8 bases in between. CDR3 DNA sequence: TGTGCCAGCAGTTTAGGGCAGAGCACTGAAGCTTTCTTT. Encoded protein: CASSLGQSTEAFF.

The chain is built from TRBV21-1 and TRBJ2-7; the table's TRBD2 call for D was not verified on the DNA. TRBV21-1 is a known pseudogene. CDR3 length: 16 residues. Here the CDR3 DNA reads TGTGCCAGCAGCAATTGGGACGGGAGGGTCACCTACGAGCAGTACTTC. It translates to CASSNWDGRVTYEQYF.

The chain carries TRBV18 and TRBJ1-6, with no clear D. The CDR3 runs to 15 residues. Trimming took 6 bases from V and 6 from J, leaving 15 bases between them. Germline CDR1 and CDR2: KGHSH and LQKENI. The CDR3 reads CASSLVGRVNSPLHF. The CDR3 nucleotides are TGTGCCAGCTCCCTGGTAGGGCGGGTTAATTCACCCCTCCACTTT.

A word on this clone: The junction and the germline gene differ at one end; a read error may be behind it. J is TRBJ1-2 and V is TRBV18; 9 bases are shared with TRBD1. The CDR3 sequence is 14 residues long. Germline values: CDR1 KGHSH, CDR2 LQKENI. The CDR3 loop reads CASSPSAEQGALVF. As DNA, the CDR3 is TGTGCCAGCTCTCCCTCGGCGGAACAGGGGGCCCTCGTCTTC.

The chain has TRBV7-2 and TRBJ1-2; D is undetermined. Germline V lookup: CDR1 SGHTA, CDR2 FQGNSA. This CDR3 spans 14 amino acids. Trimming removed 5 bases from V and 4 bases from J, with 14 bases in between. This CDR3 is CASSPGEGTYGYTF. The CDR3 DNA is TGTGCCAGCAGCCCCGGGGAGGGAACCTATGGCTACACCTTC.

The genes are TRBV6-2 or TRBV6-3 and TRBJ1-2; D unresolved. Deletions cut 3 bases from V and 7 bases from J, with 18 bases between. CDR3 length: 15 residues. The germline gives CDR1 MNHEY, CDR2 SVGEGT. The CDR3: CASSYSAGSPGGYTF. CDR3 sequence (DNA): TGTGCCAGCAGTTATTCAGCGGGATCCCCGGGTGGCTACACCTTC.

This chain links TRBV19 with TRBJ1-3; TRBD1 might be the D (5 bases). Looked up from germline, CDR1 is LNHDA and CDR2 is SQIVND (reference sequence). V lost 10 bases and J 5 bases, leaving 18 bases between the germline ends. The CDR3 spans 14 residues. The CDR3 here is CATRIPQERNTIYF. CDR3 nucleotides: TGTGCCACCCGCATACCACAGGAGAGAAACACCATATATTTT.

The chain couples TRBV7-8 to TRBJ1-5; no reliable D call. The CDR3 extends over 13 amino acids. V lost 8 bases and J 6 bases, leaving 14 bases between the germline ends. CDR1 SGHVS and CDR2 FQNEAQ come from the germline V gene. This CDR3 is CASAEAEPQPQHF. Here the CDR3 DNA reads TGTGCCAGCGCCGAGGCGGAGCCTCAGCCCCAGCATTTT.

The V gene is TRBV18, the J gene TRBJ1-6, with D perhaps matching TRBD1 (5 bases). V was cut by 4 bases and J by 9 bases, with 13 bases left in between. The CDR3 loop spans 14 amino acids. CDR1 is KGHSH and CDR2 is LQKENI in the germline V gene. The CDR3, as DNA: TGTGCCAGCTCACTGACAGATTCCGGTTCACCCCTCCACTTT. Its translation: CASSLTDSGSPLHF. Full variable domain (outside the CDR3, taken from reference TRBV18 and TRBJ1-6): NAGVMQNPRHLVRRRGQEARLRCSPMKGHSHVYWYRQLPEEGLKFMVYLQKENIIDESGMPKERFSAEFPKEGPSILRIQQVVRGDSAAYFCASSLTDSGSPLHFGNGTRLTVT.

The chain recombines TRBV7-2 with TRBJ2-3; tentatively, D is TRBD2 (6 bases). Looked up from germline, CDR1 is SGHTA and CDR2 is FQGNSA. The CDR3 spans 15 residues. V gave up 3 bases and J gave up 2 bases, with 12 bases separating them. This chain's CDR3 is CASSFGTSPTDTQYF. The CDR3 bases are TGTGCCAGCAGCTTCGGAACTAGCCCCACAGATACGCAGTATTTT.

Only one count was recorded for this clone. The CDR3 DNA is TGTGCCAGCAGCCTAAACAGGGCAGGCTATGGCTACACCTTC. Its translation is CASSLNRAGYGYTF. V usage is TRBV7-2 and J usage is TRBJ1-2; D possibly corresponds to TRBD1 (6 bases). CDR3 length: 14 residues. V shed 5 bases and J shed 4 bases, with 14 bases lying between them. In germline, CDR1 is SGHTA, CDR2 FQGNSA. Based on the CDR3 plus reference TRBV7-2 and TRBJ1-2, the full variable domain is GAGVSQSPSNKVTEKGKDVELRCDPISGHTALYWYRQSLGQGLEFLIYFQGNSAPDKSGLPSDRFSAERTGGSVSTLTIQRTQQEDSAVYLCASSLNRAGYGYTFGSGTRLTVV.

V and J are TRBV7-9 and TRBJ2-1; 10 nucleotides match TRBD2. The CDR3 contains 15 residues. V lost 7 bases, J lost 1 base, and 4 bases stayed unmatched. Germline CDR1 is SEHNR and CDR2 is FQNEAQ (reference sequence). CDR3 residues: CASILAGASYNEQFF. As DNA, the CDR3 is TGTGCCAGCATTCTAGCGGGAGCGTCCTACAATGAGCAGTTCTTC.

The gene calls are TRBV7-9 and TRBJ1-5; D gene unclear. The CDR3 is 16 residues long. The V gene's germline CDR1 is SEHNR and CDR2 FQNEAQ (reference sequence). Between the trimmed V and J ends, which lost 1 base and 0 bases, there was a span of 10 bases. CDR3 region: CASSLGVGDSNQPQHF. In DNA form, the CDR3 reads TGTGCCAGCAGCTTAGGTGTAGGAGATAGCAATCAGCCCCAGCATTTT.

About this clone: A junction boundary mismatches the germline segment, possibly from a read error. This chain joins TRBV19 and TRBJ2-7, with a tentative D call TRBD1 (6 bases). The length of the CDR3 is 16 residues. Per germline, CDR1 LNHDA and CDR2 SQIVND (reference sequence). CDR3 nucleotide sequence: TGTGCCAGTAGCAGAGGGCTAGCCAGGGGTAGCTACAAGCAGTACTTC. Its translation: CASSRGLARGSYKQYF.

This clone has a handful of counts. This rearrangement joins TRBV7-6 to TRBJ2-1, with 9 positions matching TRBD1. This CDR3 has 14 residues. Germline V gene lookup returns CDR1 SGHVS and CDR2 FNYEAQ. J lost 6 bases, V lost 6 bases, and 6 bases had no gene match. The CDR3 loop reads CASSSGQGINEQFF. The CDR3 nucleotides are TGTGCCAGCAGTTCGGGACAGGGCATCAATGAGCAGTTCTTC. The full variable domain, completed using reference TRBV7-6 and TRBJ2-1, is GAGVSQSPRYKVTKRGQDVALRCDPISGHVSLYWYRQALGQGPEFLTYFNYEAQQDKSGLPNDRFSAERPEGSISTLTIQRTEQRDSAMYRCASSSGQGINEQFFGPGTRLTVL.

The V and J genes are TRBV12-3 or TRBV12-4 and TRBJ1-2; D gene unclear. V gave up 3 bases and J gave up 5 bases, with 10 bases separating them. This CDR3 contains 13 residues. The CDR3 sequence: CASSLDSGYGYTF. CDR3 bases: TGTGCCAGCAGTTTGGACTCGGGGTATGGCTACACCTTC.

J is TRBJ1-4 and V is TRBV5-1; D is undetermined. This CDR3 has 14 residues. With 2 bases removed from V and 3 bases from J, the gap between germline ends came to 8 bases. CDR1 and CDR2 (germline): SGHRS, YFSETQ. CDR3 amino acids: CASSFSSPNEKLFF. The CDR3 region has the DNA TGCGCCAGCAGCTTTAGTAGCCCTAATGAAAAACTGTTTTTT. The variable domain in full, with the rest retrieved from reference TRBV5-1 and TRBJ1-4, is KAGVTQTPRYLIKTRGQQVTLSCSPISGHRSVSWYQQTPGQGLQFLFEYFSETQRNKGNFPGRFSGRQFSNSRSEMNVSTLELGDSALYLCASSFSSPNEKLFFGSGTQLSVL.